A selection of T cell receptor beta chains follows, all from one sample in a study of cytomegalovirus exposure and HLA in healthy donors. Measured with immunoSEQ multiplex PCR; TCRdb has only the in-frame clones, and not every one. The sample has roughly 120,000 clones; 80% to 90% are singletons. The sample was PBMCs. Receptor source: a woman in her twenties or thirties in good health and CMV-seronegative. Each CDR3 is given with its conserved first and last residue. The order of the fields is V gene, clone size, J gene, D gene, CDR3 protein, CDR3 DNA. A D gene is named only where the DNA matches it firmly. The listing skips clone size in some rows; elsewhere it reads once, few, many or a size class.

TRBV30,once,TRBJ2-7,-,CAWSIRTPPNEQYF,TGTGCCTGGAGTATTCGGACACCACCTAACGAGCAGTACTTC
TRBV29-1,once,TRBJ1-6,-,CSVALAGNYNSPLHF,TGCAGCGTCGCCCTTGCGGGGAATTATAATTCACCCCTCCACTTT
TRBV9,-,TRBJ2-3,TRBD2,CASSVVRGTMDTQYF,TGTGCCAGCAGCGTAGTGCGGGGGACTATGGATACGCAGTATTTT
TRBV5-1,-,TRBJ2-3,-,CASSLRVSTDDTQYF,TGCGCCAGCAGCTTGCGGGTTTCGACAGACGATACGCAGTATTTT
TRBV27,-,TRBJ2-1,-,CASSSQPPAQFF,TGTGCCAGCAGTTCACAGCCACCGGCGCAGTTCTTC
TRBV7-2,-,TRBJ1-3,-,CASSLGGWGNTIYF,TGTGCCAGCAGCTTGGGGGGTTGGGGAAACACCATATATTTT
TRBV11-1,-,TRBJ1-2,TRBD1,CASSPGQVYGYTF,TGTGCCAGCAGCCCGGGACAGGTCTATGGCTACACCTTC
TRBV4-2,-,TRBJ1-2,-,CASSQTQNTGVVLGYTF,TGTGCCAGCAGCCAAACCCAAAACACAGGAGTAGTATTGGGCTACACCTTC
TRBV7-9,-,TRBJ1-1,-,CASSLAQASEAFF,TGTGCCAGCAGCTTAGCACAGGCCTCGGAAGCTTTCTTT
TRBV5-1,few,TRBJ2-1,-,CASSSNRGLSGTEQFF,TGCGCCAGCAGCTCCAACAGGGGTCTTAGCGGGACTGAGCAGTTCTTC
TRBV10-3,-,TRBJ2-7,TRBD2,CAISGAASGKSSYEQYF,TGTGCCATCAGCGGGGCAGCTAGCGGGAAGAGCTCCTACGAGCAGTACTTC
TRBV11-3,-,TRBJ2-2,-,CASSPRAGETGELFF,TGTGCCAGCAGCCCACGGGCAGGGGAAACCGGGGAGCTGTTTTTT
TRBV6-6,-,TRBJ2-3,TRBD2,CASSSETSAGTQYF,TGTGCCAGCAGTTCCGAGACTAGCGCCGGAACGCAGTATTTT
TRBV11-2,-,TRBJ2-4,-,CASSFWGVTKNIQYF,TGTGCCAGCAGCTTCTGGGGGGTAACCAAAAACATTCAGTACTTC
TRBV29-1,-,TRBJ2-7,TRBD1,CSVLTGGKYEQYF,TGCAGCGTCCTAACAGGGGGCAAATACGAGCAGTACTTC
TRBV11-3,-,TRBJ1-1,TRBD1,CASSERTGADTEAFF,TGTGCCAGCAGCGAGCGGACAGGGGCGGACACTGAAGCTTTCTTT
TRBV14,-,TRBJ2-2,TRBD1,CASSLTGGTGELFF,TGTGCCAGCAGCCTGACAGGGGGCACCGGGGAGCTGTTTTTT
TRBV30,few,TRBJ1-1,TRBD1,CAWGETGAVTEAFF,TGTGCCTGGGGGGAGACAGGGGCAGTCACTGAAGCTTTCTTT
TRBV18,few,TRBJ1-4,-,CASSPPGGAPNEKLFF,TGTGCCAGCTCACCACCGGGGGGGGCCCCTAATGAAAAACTGTTTTTT
TRBV18,once,TRBJ2-1,-,CASSAGADEQFF,TGTGCCAGCTCGGCGGGGGCAGATGAGCAGTTCTTC
TRBV6-1,-,TRBJ1-4,-,CASGRVPDNEKLFF,TGTGCCAGCGGCAGGGTCCCGGATAATGAAAAACTGTTTTTT
TRBV7-9,-,TRBJ2-1,-,CASSLEGLLNNEQFF,TGTGCCAGCAGCTTAGAAGGACTACTTAACAATGAGCAGTTCTTC
TRBV2,-,TRBJ1-3,TRBD1,CASSRTGAGNTIYF,TGTGCCAGCAGCCGAACAGGGGCTGGAAACACCATATATTTT
TRBV6-1,-,TRBJ2-3,-,CASSEVTGGTDTQYF,TGTGCCAGCAGTGAAGTTACAGGAGGCACAGATACGCAGTATTTT
TRBV7-9,once,TRBJ2-7,-,CASRSGSSYEQYF,TGTGCCAGCAGATCCGGGAGCTCCTACGAGCAGTACTTC
TRBV18,-,TRBJ2-7,TRBD2,CASSPLSGGSEQYF,TGTGCCAGCTCACCACTTAGCGGGGGGAGCGAGCAGTACTTC
TRBV11-3,-,TRBJ1-1,TRBD1,CASSLPQDRGTEAFF,TGTGCCAGCAGCTTACCCCAGGACAGGGGAACTGAAGCTTTCTTT
TRBV7-2,-,TRBJ2-7,-,CASSFSAGVDYEQYF,TGTGCCAGCAGCTTTTCGGCAGGGGTGGATTACGAGCAGTACTTC
TRBV19,once,TRBJ2-3,TRBD2,CASSQRGGTDTQYF,TGTGCCAGTAGTCAGCGGGGGGGCACAGATACGCAGTATTTT
TRBV7-2,-,TRBJ2-1,-,CASSRGGLEWNEQFF,TGTGCCAGCAGCAGGGGGGGGCTAGAATGGAATGAGCAGTTCTTC
TRBV30,-,TRBJ1-1,TRBD1,CAWRRRQGWEGNTEAFF,TGTGCCTGGAGACGCCGACAGGGCTGGGAAGGGAACACTGAAGCTTTCTTT
TRBV7-8,-,TRBJ1-3,-,CASSPYRVRGNTIYF,TGTGCCAGCAGCCCATACAGGGTGCGCGGAAACACCATATATTTT
TRBV7-9,-,TRBJ1-3,-,CASSHDSLSGNTIYF,TGTGCCAGCAGCCACGACAGCCTCTCTGGAAACACCATATATTTT
TRBV11-2,-,TRBJ2-1,-,CASSSTTQESSYNEQFF,TGTGCCAGCAGCAGCACCACTCAGGAAAGCTCCTACAATGAGCAGTTCTTC
TRBV7-2,-,TRBJ2-5,-,CASSVQAGHQETQYF,TGTGCCAGCAGCGTACAAGCGGGCCACCAAGAGACCCAGTACTTC
TRBV4-2,few,TRBJ2-2,-,CASSQETGSLGTGELFF,TGTGCCAGCAGCCAGGAAACAGGGAGTCTGGGGACCGGGGAGCTGTTTTTT
TRBV29-1,-,TRBJ2-7,TRBD2,CSFTTSFAQGGEQYF,TGCAGCTTCACGACTAGCTTCGCTCAGGGCGGCGAGCAGTACTTC
TRBV19,-,TRBJ1-3,-,CASSIPQTTSGNTIYF,TGTGCCAGTAGTATACCACAGACTACCTCTGGAAACACCATATATTTT
TRBV6-5,-,TRBJ1-2,TRBD1,CASSYDRAPYGYTF,TGTGCCAGCAGTTACGACAGGGCCCCCTATGGCTACACCTTC
TRBV4-1,-,TRBJ2-4,-,CASSAVGGKNIQYF,TGCGCCAGCAGCGCTGTAGGGGGCAAAAACATTCAGTACTTC
TRBV7-9,-,TRBJ2-2,-,CSSSPVNTGELFF,TGTTCCAGCAGCCCGGTTAACACCGGGGAGCTGTTTTTT
TRBV5-6,-,TRBJ2-7,-,CASTPGGHSYEQYF,TGTGCCAGCACGCCGGGGGGCCACTCCTACGAGCAGTACTTC
TRBV19,-,TRBJ2-5,-,CASSIVGSGRGQETQYF,TGTGCCAGTAGTATAGTTGGGTCCGGGCGGGGCCAAGAGACCCAGTACTTC
TRBV21-1,-,TRBJ1-3,-,CAPATAGSGNTIYF,TGTGCCCCAGCTACGGCAGGTTCTGGAAACACCATATATTTT
TRBV11-3,-,TRBJ2-2,TRBD1,CASSSRQGAEGELFF,TGTGCCAGCAGCTCCCGACAGGGGGCAGAAGGGGAGCTGTTTTTT
TRBV5-1,-,TRBJ2-7,-,CASSDRAGVYEQYF,TGCGCCAGCAGCGACAGAGCTGGGGTGTACGAGCAGTACTTC
TRBV10-3,once,TRBJ2-5,TRBD2,CAISPGGRGTQYF,TGTGCCATCAGCCCGGGGGGGAGAGGGACCCAGTACTTC
TRBV28,-,TRBJ2-6,-,CASRGGQGVSGANVLTF,TGTGCCAGCCGGGGGGGTCAGGGGGTCTCTGGGGCCAACGTCCTGACTTTC
TRBV2,once,TRBJ2-5,-,CASSVSRLGQGGAQYF,TGTGCCAGCAGTGTTAGTCGCCTGGGGCAGGGTGGGGCCCAGTACTTC
TRBV5-1,-,TRBJ2-3,TRBD2,CASSLISGSSTDTQYF,TGCGCCAGCAGCTTGATTAGCGGGTCTAGCACAGATACGCAGTATTTT
TRBV4-2,-,TRBJ1-2,-,CASSPGWGEVGHGYTF,TGTGCCAGCAGCCCGGGGTGGGGGGAGGTTGGGCATGGCTACACCTTC
TRBV30,-,TRBJ2-2,TRBD1,CAWSLSTGRNTGELFF,TGTGCCTGGAGTCTCTCGACAGGGAGGAACACCGGGGAGCTGTTTTTT
TRBV6-4,-,TRBJ2-2,-,CASSDAAGGAGTGELFF,TGTGCCAGCAGTGACGCGGCTGGAGGGGCGGGGACCGGGGAGCTGTTTTTT
TRBV7-9,once,TRBJ2-3,TRBD2,CASSSSTSGRGTDTQYF,TGTGCCAGCAGCTCGAGCACTAGCGGGAGAGGCACAGATACGCAGTATTTT
TRBV5-1,-,TRBJ2-3,-,CASSLASVGSTDTQYF,TGCGCCAGCAGCTTGGCTAGCGTCGGGTCCACAGATACGCAGTATTTT